These T cell receptor beta chains were read from a single sample in a study of shared clonotypes between healthy human individuals. The repertoire was sequenced with immunoSEQ multiplex PCR; TCRdb's copy has only in-frame clones and lacks some. The data contain over a million clones, approximately 80% of them singletons. Input material: memory CD4+ T cells from PBMCs. These receptors originate from a man younger than 35 in good health. Some clones in this sample may be carry-over from other donors' samples. Each CDR3 is given with its conserved first and last residue. A D gene is named only where the DNA matches it firmly. Clone size is given for some rows only: seen once, a few or many times, or a class if the clone is expanded.

cdr3_aa cdr3_nt clone_size j_call d_call v_call
CASSQEVRLAGGGQYF TGCGCCAGCAGCCAAGAGGTCCGACTAGCGGGAGGGGGGCAGTACTTC . TRBJ2-7 TRBD2 TRBV4-3
CASTGAGSNYEQYF TGTGCCAGCACCGGGGCGGGGAGCAACTACGAGCAGTACTTC . TRBJ2-7 . TRBV28
CATSPKGGRGETQYF TGTGCCACCAGCCCAAAGGGCGGGAGAGGCGAGACCCAGTACTTC few TRBJ2-5 TRBD2 TRBV15
CASSIISQGPEYF TGTGCCAGTAGTATTATCTCCCAAGGCCCCGAGTACTTC . TRBJ2-5 . TRBV19
CASSPMTSGIVGGEQFF TGTGCCAGCTCACCCATGACTAGCGGGATAGTAGGAGGTGAGCAGTTCTTC . TRBJ2-1 TRBD2 TRBV18
CASSMGDMEADTQYF TGTGCCAGCAGTATGGGGGATATGGAGGCAGATACGCAGTATTTT . TRBJ2-3 . TRBV6-6
CASTRGNTGELFF TGTGCCAGCACCAGGGGGAACACCGGGGAGCTGTTTTTT . TRBJ2-2 . TRBV6-5
CSVRLGTGNTIYF TGCAGCGTCCGATTAGGGACTGGAAACACCATATATTTT . TRBJ1-3 . TRBV29-1
CASSPDRDKTQYF TGTGCCAGCAGCCCCGACAGGGACAAGACCCAGTACTTC once TRBJ2-5 TRBD1 TRBV11-3
CASNPRIADFTDTQYF TGCGCCAGCAACCCTCGGATAGCGGATTTCACAGATACGCAGTATTTT . TRBJ2-3 . TRBV5-1
CASSVAPGTSYEQYF TGTGCCAGCAGCGTAGCTCCAGGGACTTCTTACGAGCAGTACTTC . TRBJ2-7 . TRBV9
CASSFLYNPLDVDEQYF TGTGCCAGCAGCTTTTTATACAACCCCTTGGATGTCGACGAGCAGTACTTC . TRBJ2-7 . TRBV5-6
CASSLKWTGDSYEQYF TGTGCCAGCAGTTTGAAATGGACAGGAGACTCCTACGAGCAGTACTTC . TRBJ2-7 TRBD1 TRBV11-2
CASTERAWGELFF TGTGCCAGCACAGAGCGAGCCTGGGGGGAGCTGTTTTTT . TRBJ2-2 . TRBV9
CAWSLPLGLNTEAFF TGTGCCTGGAGCTTACCTTTGGGACTTAACACTGAAGCTTTCTTT many TRBJ1-1 . TRBV30
CASNEGSRNTEAFF TGCGCCAGCAATGAGGGGTCAAGGAACACTGAAGCTTTCTTT . TRBJ1-1 . TRBV5-1
CASSLDGVGELFF TGTGCCAGCAGCTTAGACGGGGTCGGGGAGCTGTTTTTT . TRBJ2-2 . TRBV7-9
CASSHRGPEETQYF TGTGCCAGCAGTCACCGGGGTCCTGAAGAGACCCAGTACTTC . TRBJ2-5 . TRBV6-5
CASSSRLAGDVQYF TGTGCCAGCAGTTCCCGACTAGCGGGAGACGTGCAGTATTTT . TRBJ2-3 TRBD2 TRBV27
CASSSGLTGLTGEQYF TGTGCCAGCAGTTCGGGGCTGACAGGGCTCACTGGCGAGCAGTACTTC . TRBJ2-7 TRBD1 TRBV28
CASSMVLQGHGYTF TGTGCCAGTAGTATGGTTCTGCAGGGACATGGCTACACCTTC . TRBJ1-2 . TRBV19
CASSSTEGSYEQYF TGTGCCAGCAGTTCGACAGAGGGCTCCTACGAGCAGTACTTC . TRBJ2-7 . TRBV6-1